A single sample gave rise to the 23 T cell receptor beta chains below, sequenced in a study of post-analysis software for immune sequencing data. No antigens are known for them. Whole-study results and caveats: A few TRBV segments occurring more often in patients than controls included TRBV5-6, TRBV5-1 and TRBV20-1.

Tagging with unique molecular identifiers was a feature of the TCR beta cDNA libraries. Each CDR3 protein is one row after TCRdb ran MiXCR on the PCR reads. The sample holds about 380,000 distinct CDR3 sequences, less than 35% seen once. Specimen: blood. Receptors originate from a girl between 5 and 17 years old with multiple sclerosis.

The genes are TRBV10-3 and TRBJ2-1; 10 positions match TRBD2. Germline CDR1 reads ENHRY; CDR2 reads SYGVKD. CDR3 length: 17 amino acids. J gave up 6 bases and V 3 bases, and 11 bases lay outside the gene matches. The CDR3 spells CAISETGAGGSPNEQFF. The CDR3 nucleotides read TGTGCCATCAGTGAAACTGGAGCGGGGGGGTCCCCCAATGAGCAGTTCTTC.

This clonotype came up many times. The chain combines TRBV29-1 with TRBJ2-7; no clear D. Germline V gene sequence: CDR1 SQVTM, CDR2 ANQGSEA. CDR3 length: 13 residues. V lost 6 bases and J 2 bases, leaving 14 bases between the germline ends. The CDR3 region has the DNA TGCAGCGTCTTGATAATGGGGACCTACGAGCAGTACTTC. This sequence encodes CSVLIMGTYEQYF.

This clonotype was observed a few times. The gene calls are TRBV10-3 and TRBJ2-3; 12 nucleotides agree with TRBD2. Germline V lookup: CDR1 ENHRY, CDR2 SYGVKD. After removal of 7 bases from V and 0 bases from J, the junction contained 5 bases not matched to a gene. The CDR3 is made up of 16 amino acids. CDR3 in amino acids: CAITSTSGGSTDTQYF. The CDR3 nucleotides read TGTGCCATCACTTCGACTAGCGGGGGAAGCACAGATACGCAGTATTTT.

This clonotype was observed a handful of times. V usage is TRBV19 and J usage is TRBJ2-7; no definite D call. CDR1 and CDR2 (germline): LNHDA, SQIVND (reference sequence). This CDR3 is 13 amino acids long. The V end lost 5 bases, the J end lost 5 bases, and 13 bases lay between the germline ends. The CDR3 reads CASSLPGTNEQYF. The CDR3 nucleotides read TGTGCCAGTAGTTTGCCAGGCACGAACGAGCAGTACTTC.

The V call is TRBV24-1, the J call TRBJ2-1; TRBD1 matches 7 bases. The CDR3 runs to 13 residues. With 4 bases clipped from V and 10 bases from J, the junction kept 6 bases outside the gene matches. CDR1 KGHDR and CDR2 SFDVKD come from the germline V gene. CDR3 bases: TGTGCCACCAGTGAAGCGGACAGGTCGGAGCAGTTCTTC. It translates to CATSEADRSEQFF.

The chain has TRBV6-6 and TRBJ1-2; 7 bases align to TRBD1. Germline V gene lookup returns CDR1 MNHNY and CDR2 SVGAGI (reference sequence). Trimming cost V 5 bases and J 1 base; bases outside gene matches: 4. This CDR3 region has 14 residues. The CDR3 here is CASSHRGSNYGYTF. The CDR3 DNA reads as TGTGCCAGCAGTCACAGGGGAAGTAACTATGGCTACACCTTC.

The chain links TRBV4-3 to TRBJ1-2; 8 bases align to TRBD1. The germline gives CDR1 LGHNA, CDR2 YSLEER. J gave up 8 bases and V 0 bases, and 8 bases lay outside the gene matches. The length of the CDR3 is 15 residues. The CDR3 spells CASSQDSGGRGGYTF. The CDR3 DNA is TGCGCCAGCAGCCAAGATTCAGGGGGCAGAGGGGGCTACACCTTC.

This clonotype was picked up a small number of times. The chain uses TRBV11-2 and TRBJ2-1; 13 positions match TRBD2. In germline, CDR1 is SGHAT, CDR2 FQNNGV. The ends lost 2 bases at V and 8 bases at J; junction bases unmatched: 6. This CDR3 has 16 amino acids. DNA for the CDR3: TGTGCCAGCAGCTTAACTAGCGGGGGGGCTCTGGATGAGCAGTTCTTC. This gives the protein CASSLTSGGALDEQFF. Complete variable domain (other parts from reference TRBV11-2 and TRBJ2-1): EAGVAQSPRYKIIEKRQSVAFWCNPISGHATLYWYQQILGQGPKLLIQFQNNGVVDDSQLPKDRFSAERLKGVDSTLKIQPAKLEDSAVYLCASSLTSGGALDEQFFGPGTRLTVL.

As DNA, the CDR3 is TGTGCCAGCAGCTTAGGTGTCACAGCGTCTACCTACAATGAGCAGTTCTTC. Protein: CASSLGVTASTYNEQFF. The chain carries TRBV7-2 and TRBJ2-1; the D is unclear. V was shortened by 1 base and J by 2 bases, with 15 bases between the two germline ends. The CDR3 covers 17 residues. In germline, CDR1 is SGHTA, CDR2 FQGNSA.

The table lists this clonotype with a few counts. The rearrangement joins TRBV5-6 to TRBJ1-2; TRBD1 aligns across 8 bases. The CDR3 is 15 amino acids. The germline CDR1 and CDR2 sequences are SGHDT and YYEEEE. The junction had 4 bases not matched to a gene; V was cut back by 3 bases and J by 0 bases. The DNA of the CDR3 is TGTGCCAGCAGCTGGGGGACAGGATCTAACTATGGCTACACCTTC. Its protein is CASSWGTGSNYGYTF.

J is TRBJ1-5 and V is TRBV5-1; TRBD1 matches at 7 bases. The CDR3 has 14 amino acids. Germline CDR1 SGHRS, CDR2 YFSETQ. Trimming took 4 bases from V and 5 from J; bases not matched to a gene: 6. In nucleotides, the CDR3 is TGCGCCAGCAGCACCGGGACAGAAGATCAGCCCCAGCATTTT. This sequence encodes CASSTGTEDQPQHF.

V gene TRBV5-1 combines with J gene TRBJ2-1; 7 nucleotides agree with TRBD1. The germline gives CDR1 SGHRS, CDR2 YFSETQ. This CDR3 region has 17 residues. J lost 0 bases, V lost 0 bases, and 6 bases had no gene match. CDR3 sequence reads: CASSLVGDSLSYNEQFF. CDR3 bases: TGCGCCAGCAGCTTGGTGGGGGACAGCCTCTCCTACAATGAGCAGTTCTTC.

This clonotype was picked up a small number of times. This chain connects TRBV20-1 to TRBJ2-1; 9 bases line up with TRBD2. The CDR3 consists of 13 residues. Per the germline V gene, CDR1 is DFQATT and CDR2 is SNEGSKA (reference sequence). Germline trimming cut 5 bases from V and 6 bases from J; bases unmatched to any gene: 5. The CDR3 here is CSAYSGGSNEQFF. The CDR3, as DNA: TGCAGTGCTTACAGCGGGGGGTCCAATGAGCAGTTCTTC.

The table lists this clonotype with a few counts. The gene calls are TRBV6-7 and TRBJ1-2, with 7 bases fitting TRBD1. TRBV6-7 counts as an open reading frame of uncertain function. Trimming removed 4 bases from V and 7 bases from J; junction bases left unmatched: 6. The CDR3 length is 13 residues. The CDR3 DNA reads TGTGCCAGCAGTTCCGACAGGGATAGTGGCTACACCTTC. Its protein is CASSSDRDSGYTF.

The V gene is TRBV6-6, the J gene TRBJ1-5; D not certain. V gave up 2 bases and J gave up 7 bases, with 9 bases separating them. The CDR3 extends over 13 amino acids. The V gene's germline CDR1 is MNHNY and CDR2 SVGAGI (reference sequence). The CDR3 protein is CASSYGEGQPQHF. The CDR3 DNA follows: TGTGCCAGCAGTTACGGGGAGGGACAGCCCCAGCATTTT.

The V call is TRBV25-1, the J call TRBJ2-7; D not certain. The CDR3 spans 13 residues. Between the trimmed V and J ends, which lost 4 bases and 0 bases, there was a span of 7 bases. The germline gives CDR1 MGHDK, CDR2 SYGVNS. CDR3 amino acids: CASSGANSYEQYF. CDR3 DNA sequence: TGTGCCAGCAGTGGGGCCAACTCCTACGAGCAGTACTTC.

This rearrangement joins TRBV12-3 or TRBV12-4 to TRBJ2-7; tentatively, D is TRBD2 (6 bases). CDR3 length equals 14 residues. Trimming removed 5 bases at V and 6 bases at J, with 17 bases between. This CDR3 reads CASSPTTGEGEQYF. The CDR3 DNA reads TGTGCCAGCAGTCCGACGACGGGGGAAGGCGAGCAGTACTTC.

This clonotype was counted a few times. V usage is TRBV6-6 and J usage is TRBJ2-7, with 9 bases identical to TRBD1. The germline V gene encodes CDR1 MNHNY and CDR2 SVGAGI (reference sequence). Germline trimming cut 1 base from V and 5 bases from J; bases unmatched to any gene: 6. The CDR3 extends over 15 amino acids. Here the CDR3 reads CASSYYGTGRHEQYF. CDR3 nucleotides: TGTGCCAGCAGTTACTACGGGACAGGGCGCCACGAGCAGTACTTC.

This clonotype was observed a handful of times. CDR3 loop: CASRRHLANTGELFF. Written as DNA, the CDR3 is TGTGCCAGCAGAAGACATCTCGCGAACACCGGGGAGCTGTTTTTT. This chain connects TRBV28 to TRBJ2-2; D uncertain. The CDR3 length is 15 residues. The V gene lost 6 bases and the J gene lost 0 bases, with 11 bases spanning the gap. Looked up from germline, CDR1 is MDHEN and CDR2 is SYDVKM.

The chain recombines TRBV11-2 with TRBJ1-2, with D perhaps TRBD1 (5 bases). Between the trimmed V and J ends, which lost 6 bases and 4 bases, there was a span of 15 bases. CDR3 size: 14 residues. Germline V CDR1 and CDR2: SGHAT, FQNNGV. The CDR3 bases are TGTGCCAGCAGGGGACTGAGGGCGCGCTATGGCTACACCTTC. Its translation: CASRGLRARYGYTF.

This clonotype was observed many times. J is TRBJ2-7 and V is TRBV29-1; 7 nucleotides agree with TRBD1. V lost 4 bases and J lost 4; bases outside the gene matches: 7. The CDR3 runs 13 residues. Germline V lookup: CDR1 SQVTM, CDR2 ANQGSEA. The CDR3 is CSVVTGTAYEQYF. In DNA form, the CDR3 reads TGCAGCGTTGTTACCGGGACAGCTTACGAGCAGTACTTC.

This chain links TRBV7-9 with TRBJ2-3, with a weak D call TRBD1 (7 bases). The V gene lost 4 bases and the J gene lost 6 bases, with 20 bases spanning the gap. This CDR3 has 16 amino acids. The germline V gene has CDR1 SEHNR and CDR2 FQNEAQ (reference sequence). CDR3 nucleotide sequence: TGTGCCAGCAGCTCCAGGGGGAGGAATTACATGGATACGCAGTATTTT. Its translation is CASSSRGRNYMDTQYF.

This clonotype was observed a handful of times. The rearrangement uses TRBV7-8 and TRBJ1-1; D might be TRBD1 (5 bases). Germline V CDR1 and CDR2: SGHVS, FQNEAQ. V was pared by 6 bases and J by 2 bases, with 10 bases between. The length of the CDR3 is 13 residues. CDR3 amino acids: CASRSDRNTEAFF. The CDR3, as DNA: TGTGCCAGCAGATCAGACAGAAACACTGAAGCTTTCTTT.